These T cell receptor beta chains were read from a single sample in a study of tumor T cells in aggressive B-cell lymphoma. The repertoire was sequenced with immunoSEQ multiplex PCR; TCRdb's copy has only in-frame clones and lacks some. The sample contains 10,000 to 14,000 clones, about nine tenths of which appear only once. Sequencing input: tumor tissue. These TCRs come from an adult with diffuse large B cell lymphoma. Each CDR3 is given with its conserved first and last residue. Each record gives: D gene, clone size, J gene, V gene, CDR3 protein, CDR3 DNA. A D gene is named only where the DNA matches it firmly. The size entry is marked missing in some rows and otherwise reads once, few, many or a size class.

TRBD2,.,TRBJ2-1,TRBV4-3,CASSQPGTTGLNEQFF,TGCGCCAGCAGCCAACCAGGGACTACCGGTCTCAATGAGCAGTTCTTC
.,.,TRBJ2-1,TRBV6-5,CASSYAGSYNEQFF,TGTGCCAGCAGTTACGCGGGATCTTACAATGAGCAGTTCTTC
.,.,TRBJ2-7,TRBV11-2,CASSLVSSVSYEQYF,TGTGCCAGCAGCTTAGTAAGTAGCGTCTCCTACGAGCAGTACTTC
.,.,TRBJ1-4,TRBV28,CASSLERERGEKLFF,TGTGCCAGCAGTTTGGAGCGGGAGCGTGGTGAAAAACTGTTTTTT
TRBD1,.,TRBJ2-5,TRBV11-3,CASSIAGGETQYF,TGTGCCAGCAGCATAGCAGGGGGAGAGACCCAGTACTTC
TRBD2,.,TRBJ2-1,TRBV27,CASSRTWEGNEQFF,TGTGCCAGCAGTCGGACCTGGGAGGGCAATGAGCAGTTCTTC
TRBD2,.,TRBJ2-7,TRBV6-1,CASGGGFEQYF,TGTGCCAGCGGCGGGGGGTTCGAGCAGTACTTC
.,.,TRBJ2-7,TRBV7-9,CASSLTGYEQYF,TGTGCCAGCAGCTTAACGGGGTACGAGCAGTACTTC
TRBD1,few,TRBJ2-7,TRBV2,CASGGTGAF,TGTGCCAGCGGGGGGACAGGGGCCTTC
TRBD1,.,TRBJ2-3,TRBV9,CASSPGTGVFADTQYF,TGTGCCAGCAGCCCCGGGACAGGGGTGTTTGCAGATACGCAGTATTTT
.,.,TRBJ1-2,TRBV30,CAWSRARYGYTF,TGTGCCTGGAGTCGAGCCCGCTATGGCTACACCTTC
TRBD1,few,TRBJ2-7,TRBV6-1,CASTTTGSYEQYF,TGTGCCAGCACCACGACAGGGTCCTACGAGCAGTACTTC
.,.,TRBJ2-5,TRBV6-4,CAGIQPQETQYF,TGTGCCGGTATACAACCGCAAGAGACCCAGTACTTC
TRBD2,.,TRBJ2-7,TRBV10-1,CASGPPGLADGTYEQYF,TGCGCCAGCGGCCCCCCGGGACTAGCGGATGGGACCTACGAGCAGTACTTC
.,.,TRBJ2-7,TRBV28,CASSLGGQGNDEQYF,TGTGCCAGCAGTTTGGGTGGCCAGGGTAATGACGAGCAGTACTTC
.,.,TRBJ2-2,TRBV6-5,CASNQGSGSGELFF,TGTGCCAGCAACCAAGGTTCAGGGTCCGGGGAGCTGTTTTTT
.,once,TRBJ1-2,TRBV28,CASSWYGLNYGYTF,TGTGCCAGCAGTTGGTACGGACTCAACTATGGCTACACCTTC
.,.,TRBJ1-1,TRBV27,CASRGVVDTEAFF,TGTGCCAGCCGGGGGGTTGTGGACACTGAAGCTTTCTTT
TRBD1,.,TRBJ2-7,TRBV29-1,CSVSGGPYEQYF,TGCAGCGTTTCAGGGGGCCCCTACGAGCAGTACTTC
.,once,TRBJ2-5,TRBV11-3,CASSSGQQETQYF,TGTGCCAGCAGCTCCGGACAGCAAGAGACCCAGTACTTC
.,.,TRBJ2-5,TRBV4-3,CASSRQESETQYF,TGCGCCAGCAGCCGACAGGAATCAGAGACCCAGTACTTC
.,.,TRBJ2-7,TRBV7-2,CASSLGGAVQYYEQYF,TGTGCCAGCAGCTTAGGCGGGGCTGTACAATACTACGAGCAGTACTTC
.,.,TRBJ2-3,TRBV19,CATEMWYTQYF,TGTGCCACCGAGATGTGGTATACGCAGTATTTT
.,.,TRBJ1-1,TRBV7-2,CASSFTGRTEAFF,TGTGCCAGCAGCTTCACAGGGAGAACTGAAGCTTTCTTT
.,.,TRBJ2-3,TRBV5-6,CASSSRGTDTQYF,TGTGCCAGCAGCTCGAGGGGGACAGATACGCAGTATTTT
.,.,TRBJ2-1,TRBV5-8,CASSPGTWAYNEQFF,TGTGCCAGCAGCCCCGGGACTTGGGCCTACAATGAGCAGTTCTTC
.,.,TRBJ2-7,TRBV20-1,CSASVNYEQYF,TGCAGTGCATCAGTGAACTACGAGCAGTACTTC
TRBD2,.,TRBJ2-3,TRBV5-8,CASSLLGTSVVGDTQYF,TGTGCCAGCAGCTTGCTCGGGACTAGCGTTGTTGGGGATACGCAGTATTTT
TRBD1,.,TRBJ2-5,TRBV30,CAWLGQGQETQYF,TGTGCCTGGTTGGGACAGGGGCAAGAGACCCAGTACTTC
.,.,TRBJ2-2,TRBV5-5,CASSLAHRQTGELFF,TGTGCCAGCAGCTTGGCCCACCGACAGACCGGGGAGCTGTTTTTT
.,few,TRBJ2-7,TRBV14,CARLSLLGPRGEQYF,TGTGCCAGACTTTCACTTCTCGGGCCACGGGGCGAGCAGTACTTC
.,.,TRBJ2-7,TRBV6-6,CASSYDGQLYEQYF,TGTGCCAGCAGTTACGACGGACAGCTCTACGAGCAGTACTTC
.,.,TRBJ1-4,TRBV4-1,CASSGTGEKLFF,TGCGCCAGCTCAGGTACAGGTGAAAAACTGTTTTTT
.,.,TRBJ2-1,TRBV18,CASSPLGSANEQFF,TGTGCCAGCTCACCACTGGGGAGTGCCAATGAGCAGTTCTTC
.,.,TRBJ2-7,TRBV28,CASRGRRDSDYEQYF,TGTGCCAGCAGGGGTCGGCGGGACTCGGACTACGAGCAGTACTTC
.,once,TRBJ1-1,TRBV27,CASSLRQQGRGTEAFF,TGTGCCAGCAGTTTAAGGCAGCAGGGGAGGGGCACTGAAGCTTTCTTT
.,.,TRBJ2-7,TRBV18,CASSPGPVYEQYF,TGTGCCAGCTCACCTGGGCCCGTCTACGAGCAGTACTTC
.,.,TRBJ1-4,TRBV4-3,CASSQVQGEKLFF,TGCGCCAGCAGCCAGGTCCAGGGTGAAAAACTGTTTTTT
.,.,TRBJ1-1,TRBV19,CASSPGGDAFF,TGTGCCAGTAGCCCGGGGGGAGATGCTTTCTTT
TRBD1,.,TRBJ2-5,TRBV2,CARRDRDAQYF,TGTGCCCGCCGGGACAGGGATGCCCAGTACTTC
TRBD1,.,TRBJ1-2,TRBV18,CASSRDRGNGYTF,TGTGCCAGCTCGCGGGACAGGGGGAATGGCTACACCTTC
TRBD2,.,TRBJ2-1,TRBV7-9,CASSLVVRRRAGGRNEQFF,TGTGCCAGCAGCTTAGTGGTACGAAGGAGGGCGGGAGGTCGCAATGAGCAGTTCTTC
TRBD2,.,TRBJ2-7,TRBV28,CASSPGLVSGEQYF,TGTGCCAGCAGTCCGGGACTAGTATCCGGCGAGCAGTACTTC
TRBD1,.,TRBJ2-3,TRBV5-1,CASSWGTGKVADTQYF,TGCGCCAGCAGCTGGGGGACAGGGAAAGTAGCAGATACGCAGTATTTT
TRBD1,.,TRBJ2-7,TRBV28,CASKSPDREYEQYF,TGTGCCAGCAAGTCCCCGGACAGGGAGTACGAGCAGTACTTC
.,.,TRBJ2-7,TRBV5-6,CASSDAGTSYEQYF,TGTGCCAGCAGCGACGCCGGGACAAGCTACGAGCAGTACTTC
TRBD2,.,TRBJ2-3,TRBV5-1,CASSSRLAGGPNTQYF,TGCGCCAGCAGCTCCAGACTAGCGGGAGGGCCAAATACGCAGTATTTT
.,.,TRBJ1-5,TRBV29-1,CSVVPGNNQPQHF,TGCAGCGTTGTCCCCGGGAACAATCAGCCCCAGCATTTT
.,.,TRBJ1-5,TRBV27,CASSILKPQHF,TGTGCCAGCAGTATCCTAAAGCCCCAGCATTTT
.,.,TRBJ2-7,TRBV6-5,CASSPGTPRDEQYF,TGTGCCAGCAGTCCGGGGACTCCCAGAGACGAGCAGTACTTC
TRBD1,few,TRBJ2-6,TRBV27,CASSPTGAGANVLTF,TGTGCCAGCAGCCCGACAGGGGCTGGGGCCAACGTCCTGACTTTC
.,.,TRBJ2-3,TRBV28,CASRIQRRVATDTQYF,TGTGCCAGCAGGATACAGAGGAGGGTGGCCACAGATACGCAGTATTTT
TRBD1,.,TRBJ2-7,TRBV7-2,CASSLAHQGVGEQYF,TGTGCCAGCAGCTTAGCCCATCAGGGGGTGGGGGAGCAGTACTTC
.,few,TRBJ1-4,TRBV18,CASSPGLTNEKLFF,TGTGCCAGCTCACCAGGACTGACTAATGAAAAACTGTTTTTT
.,.,TRBJ1-4,TRBV7-6,CASSLAFQGEKLFF,TGTGCCAGCAGCTTAGCTTTTCAGGGTGAAAAACTGTTTTTT
TRBD2,.,TRBJ2-1,TRBV29-1,CSVLLANVPNEQFF,TGCAGCGTTCTACTAGCGAACGTTCCCAATGAGCAGTTCTTC